These T cell receptor beta chains were read from a single sample in a study of T cell responses to AZD1222 COVID-19 vaccine. Repertoires were generated with immunoSEQ multiplex PCR, while TCRdb's copy carries only in-frame clones and drops some. The table includes around 67,000 clones, 83% detected once. The input for sequencing was peripheral blood, taken 28 days after the second AZD1222 dose. Receptors were obtained from an adult who received the AZD1222 COVID-19 vaccine. CDR3s include the opening cysteine and the closing phenylalanine or tryptophan. The order of the fields is J gene, D gene, clone size, V gene, CDR3 DNA, CDR3 protein. A D gene is named only where the DNA matches it firmly. Clone size is stated in some rows and not others, as once, few, many or a class when expanded.

j_call: TRBJ1-6; d_call: NA; clone_size: NA; v_call: TRBV2; cdr3_nt: TGTGCCAGCATCAAAACTCAGGGAACTGGTTCACCCCTCCACTTT; cdr3_aa: CASIKTQGTGSPLHF
j_call: TRBJ2-1; d_call: NA; clone_size: NA; v_call: TRBV5-1; cdr3_nt: TGCGCCAGCAGTCGCTCGCCTGGAGTCTACAATGAGCAGTTCTTC; cdr3_aa: CASSRSPGVYNEQFF
j_call: TRBJ2-5; d_call: NA; clone_size: once; v_call: TRBV6-5; cdr3_nt: TGTGCCAGCAGTTACGACGGGGGCCACCAAGAGACCCAGTACTTC; cdr3_aa: CASSYDGGHQETQYF
j_call: TRBJ1-4; d_call: NA; clone_size: NA; v_call: TRBV2; cdr3_nt: TGTGCCAGCAGTATGACAGGCCTATTAGAAAAACTGTTTTTT; cdr3_aa: CASSMTGLLEKLFF
j_call: TRBJ1-3; d_call: NA; clone_size: once; v_call: TRBV4-1; cdr3_nt: TGCGCCAGCAGCCTAGAGACGAGAAACACCATATATTTT; cdr3_aa: CASSLETRNTIYF
j_call: TRBJ2-2; d_call: TRBD1; clone_size: NA; v_call: TRBV6-6; cdr3_nt: TGTGCCAGGAGGGACAGGAACACCGGGGAGCTGTTTTTT; cdr3_aa: CARRDRNTGELFF
j_call: TRBJ1-1; d_call: NA; clone_size: NA; v_call: TRBV14; cdr3_nt: TGTGCCAGCAGCCGGGACCCCCCCCAAGCTTTCTTT; cdr3_aa: CASSRDPPQAFF
j_call: TRBJ1-1; d_call: NA; clone_size: NA; v_call: TRBV11-3; cdr3_nt: TGTGCCAGCAGCTCCATGGGGAACACTGAAGCTTTCTTT; cdr3_aa: CASSSMGNTEAFF
j_call: TRBJ1-5; d_call: NA; clone_size: once; v_call: TRBV7-8; cdr3_nt: TGTGCCAGCAGCCCCAGACGGGTGGGAAGCAATCAGCCCCAGCATTTT; cdr3_aa: CASSPRRVGSNQPQHF
j_call: TRBJ1-1; d_call: TRBD1; clone_size: NA; v_call: TRBV27; cdr3_nt: TGTGCCAGCAATAAGGACAGGGGGGGGACTGAAGCTTTCTTT; cdr3_aa: CASNKDRGGTEAFF